The 8 T cell receptor beta chains presented below share a single source sample, sequenced in a study of blood T cells in healthy people across ages. The use of a sample-barcoded 5' primer and a J-beta primer mix characterized a second PCR of about 6 to 11 cycles. TCRdb analysed the 5' RACE reads with MiXCR anew, one entry per CDR3 protein. The table shows 700,000 or so distinct CDR3 sequences, with approximately 22% occurring only once. The source material was blood. These receptors originate from an older man in good health.

This clonotype was observed once. V is TRBV5-1 and J is TRBJ1-1, with D perhaps matching TRBD1 (5 bases). Germline V lookup: CDR1 SGHRS, CDR2 YFSETQ. V was pared by 0 bases and J by 10 bases, with 10 bases between. CDR3 length: 12 residues. The CDR3 DNA follows: TGCGCCAGCAGCTTGGGGACATTAGGAGCTTTCTTT. As protein: CASSLGTLGAFF. Full variable domain (rest looked up from reference TRBV5-1 and TRBJ1-1): KAGVTQTPRYLIKTRGQQVTLSCSPISGHRSVSWYQQTPGQGLQFLFEYFSETQRNKGNFPGRFSGRQFSNSRSEMNVSTLELGDSALYLCASSLGTLGAFFGQGTRLTVV.

This sequence joins TRBV28 and TRBJ2-1; possibly TRBD1 for D (6 bases). The assigned J gene may be wrong: the sequence end matches TRBJ2-5 better. This CDR3 is built from 16 residues. Germline V lookup: CDR1 MDHEN, CDR2 SYDVKM. The CDR3 nucleotides are TGTGCCACTACAACGTCCCGCAGGGGCGGCCTGGAGACCCAGTACTTC. Translating gives CATTTSRRGGLETQYF.

This clonotype was seen a handful of times. V gene TRBV5-1 combines with J gene TRBJ1-2; TRBD1 agrees at 10 bases. The CDR3 is made up of 17 amino acids. V shed 4 bases, J shed 4 bases, and the junction held 13 bases outside the gene matches. Germline V gives CDR1 SGHRS, CDR2 YFSETQ. In DNA, the CDR3 is TGCGCCAGCAGCGCGGGGACAGGGGCTCCCTCTGTCTATGGCTACACCTTC. Its protein is CASSAGTGAPSVYGYTF.

This clonotype was seen a few times. The CDR3 bases are TGTGCCACCAGTGATCCAACAGGGAACCAAGAGACCCAGTACTTC. As protein: CATSDPTGNQETQYF. The J gene is TRBJ2-5, the V gene TRBV24-1; D might be TRBD1 (6 bases). The CDR3 extends over 15 amino acids. Trimming removed 3 bases from V and 0 bases from J, with 10 bases in between. Germline lookup yields CDR1 KGHDR and CDR2 SFDVKD.

V usage is TRBV27 and J usage is TRBJ2-7, with 8 bases identical to TRBD1. Germline CDR1 and CDR2: MNHEY and SMNVEV (reference sequence). The ends lost 8 bases at V and 6 bases at J; junction bases unmatched: 3. The CDR3 consists of 11 residues. As DNA, the CDR3 is TGTGCCAGCGGCAGGGGGCTCGAGCAGTACGTC. This translates into CASGRGLEQYV.

The chain carries TRBV27 and TRBJ1-2; D unresolved. CDR3 length: 11 residues. Trimming cost V 6 bases and J 7 bases, with 9 bases left between them. Germline V gives CDR1 MNHEY, CDR2 SMNVEV (reference sequence). The CDR3 coding sequence is TGTGCCAGCAGCCCCCAAAGTGGCTACACCTTC. Translated: CASSPQSGYTF.

This rearrangement joins TRBV18 to TRBJ2-3; tentative D call: TRBD2 (5 bases). CDR1 KGHSH and CDR2 LQKENI come from the germline V gene. Trimming cost V 5 bases and J 4 bases, with 13 bases left between them. The CDR3 has 14 amino acids. For the CDR3, the DNA is TGTGCCAGCTCATCCGACGGGAACGCAGATACGCAGTATTTT. Amino acids: CASSSDGNADTQYF.

The V gene is TRBV10-3, the J gene TRBJ1-2, with D unresolved. This CDR3 is 12 amino acids long. V dropped 7 bases and J dropped 4 bases, with 10 bases sitting between them. Germline assignment: CDR1 ENHRY and CDR2 SYGVKD. The CDR3 reads CAINSNSYGYTF. For the CDR3, the DNA is TGTGCCATCAACTCGAACAGCTATGGCTACACCTTC.